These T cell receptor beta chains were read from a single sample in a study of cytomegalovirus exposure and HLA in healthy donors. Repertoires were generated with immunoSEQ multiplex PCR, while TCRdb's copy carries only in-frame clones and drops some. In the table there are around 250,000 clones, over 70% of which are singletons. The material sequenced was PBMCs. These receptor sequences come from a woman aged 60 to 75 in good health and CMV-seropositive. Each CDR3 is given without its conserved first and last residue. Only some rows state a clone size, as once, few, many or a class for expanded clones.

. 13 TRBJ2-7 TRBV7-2 ASSSPPGQGTEQY
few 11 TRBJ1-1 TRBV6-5 ASSTRMNTEAF
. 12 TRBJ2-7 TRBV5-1 ASTKQGGYYEQY
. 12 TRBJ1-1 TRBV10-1 ASRAGTGNSEAF
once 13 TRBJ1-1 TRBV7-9 ASTNRGRGLSEAF
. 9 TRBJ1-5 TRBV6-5 ASSLSGPQH
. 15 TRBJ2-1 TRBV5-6 ASSLLAGEGGYNEQF
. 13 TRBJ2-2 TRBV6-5 ASSYPGSGAGELF
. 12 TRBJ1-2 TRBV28 ASTIGRADYGYT
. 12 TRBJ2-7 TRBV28 ASRQQGFSYEQY
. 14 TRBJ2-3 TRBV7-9 SSSFVLAGGRDMQY
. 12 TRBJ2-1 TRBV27 ATSRTSGSNEQF
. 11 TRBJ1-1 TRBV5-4 ASSVDRNTEAF
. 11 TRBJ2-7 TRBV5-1 ASSIPGSYEQY
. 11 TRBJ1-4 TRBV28 ASQRATNEKLF
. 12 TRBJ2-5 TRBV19 ASSQTGDSETQY
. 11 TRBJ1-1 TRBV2 ASSPSPNTEAF
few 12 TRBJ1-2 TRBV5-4 ASSAAGGGYGYT
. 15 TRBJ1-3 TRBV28 AIQAPKGRGLMNTIY
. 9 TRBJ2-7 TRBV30 AFTGGYEQY
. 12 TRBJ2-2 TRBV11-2 ASRLNRGQGELF
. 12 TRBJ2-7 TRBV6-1 ASSDRDKTYEQY
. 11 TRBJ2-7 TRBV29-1 SVTRTADYEQY
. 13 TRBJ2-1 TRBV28 ASSLRDREGDEQF
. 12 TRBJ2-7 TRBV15 ATSRGGSSYEQY
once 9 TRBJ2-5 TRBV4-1 ASSPEETQY
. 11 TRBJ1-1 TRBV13 ASSSDRDTEAF
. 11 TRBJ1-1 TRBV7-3 ASSLAGVTEAF